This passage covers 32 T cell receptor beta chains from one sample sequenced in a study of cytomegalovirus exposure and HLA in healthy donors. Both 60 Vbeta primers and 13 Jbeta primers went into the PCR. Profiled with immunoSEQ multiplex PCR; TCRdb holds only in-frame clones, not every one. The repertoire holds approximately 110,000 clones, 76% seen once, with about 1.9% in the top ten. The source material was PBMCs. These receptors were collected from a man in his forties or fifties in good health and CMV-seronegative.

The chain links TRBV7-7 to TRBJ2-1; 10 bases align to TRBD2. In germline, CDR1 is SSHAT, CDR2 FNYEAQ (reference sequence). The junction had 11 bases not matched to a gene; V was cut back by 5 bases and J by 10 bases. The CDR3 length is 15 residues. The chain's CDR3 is CASSLLAGDQGEQFF. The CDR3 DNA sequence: TGTGCCAGCAGCCTGCTAGCGGGGGACCAGGGGGAGCAGTTCTTC.

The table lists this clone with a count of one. CDR3 bases: TGCGCCAGCACTGACGGGGGGGGTCGCTCAGATACGCAGTATTTT. Its translation: CASTDGGGRSDTQYF. The chain couples TRBV5-1 to TRBJ2-3; TRBD2 aligns across 8 bases. CDR3 length: 15 residues. With V trimmed by 6 bases and J by 4 bases, 10 bases remained unmatched. Per the germline V gene, CDR1 is SGHRS and CDR2 is YFSETQ.

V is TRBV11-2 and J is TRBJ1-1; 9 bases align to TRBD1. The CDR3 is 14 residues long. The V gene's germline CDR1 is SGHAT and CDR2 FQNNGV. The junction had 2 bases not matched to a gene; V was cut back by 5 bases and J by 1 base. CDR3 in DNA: TGTGCCAGCAGCATGGGACAGGGGAACACTGAAGCTTTCTTT. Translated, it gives CASSMGQGNTEAFF.

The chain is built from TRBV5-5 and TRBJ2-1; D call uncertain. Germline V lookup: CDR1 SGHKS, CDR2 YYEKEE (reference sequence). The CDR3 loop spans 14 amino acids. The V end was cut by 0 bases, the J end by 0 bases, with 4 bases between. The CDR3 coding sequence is TGTGCCAGCAGCTTGGACGGCTCCTACAATGAGCAGTTCTTC. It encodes CASSLDGSYNEQFF.

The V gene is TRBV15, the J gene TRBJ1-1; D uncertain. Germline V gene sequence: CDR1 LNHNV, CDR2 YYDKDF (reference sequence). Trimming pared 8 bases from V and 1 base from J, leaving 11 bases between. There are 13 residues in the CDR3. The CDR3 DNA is TGTGCCACCGGGAGGCAGCCGAACACTGAAGCTTTCTTT. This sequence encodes CATGRQPNTEAFF.

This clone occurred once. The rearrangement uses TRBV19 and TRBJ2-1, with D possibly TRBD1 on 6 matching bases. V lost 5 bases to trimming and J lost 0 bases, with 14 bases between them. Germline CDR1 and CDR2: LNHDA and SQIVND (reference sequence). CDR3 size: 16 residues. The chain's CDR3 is CASSLGTFSSYNEQFF. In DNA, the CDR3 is TGTGCCAGTAGTCTTGGGACATTCAGCTCCTACAATGAGCAGTTCTTC.

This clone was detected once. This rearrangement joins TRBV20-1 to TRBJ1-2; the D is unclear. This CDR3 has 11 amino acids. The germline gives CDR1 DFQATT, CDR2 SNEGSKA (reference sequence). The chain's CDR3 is CRAQFPGGYTF. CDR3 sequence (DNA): TGCAGGGCACAGTTCCCTGGGGGCTACACCTTC.

For the CDR3, the DNA is TGTGCCAGCTCTGATCAGCCCCAGCATTTT. Translation: CASSDQPQHF. The V gene is TRBV27, the J gene TRBJ1-5, with no clear D. CDR3 length: 10 amino acids. Trimming took 8 bases from V and 5 from J, leaving 4 bases between them. From germline, CDR1 is MNHEY and CDR2 SMNVEV (reference sequence).

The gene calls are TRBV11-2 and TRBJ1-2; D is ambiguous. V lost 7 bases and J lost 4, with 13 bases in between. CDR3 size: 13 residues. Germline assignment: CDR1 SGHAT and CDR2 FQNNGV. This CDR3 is CASTASGRYGYTF. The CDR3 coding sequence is TGTGCCAGCACTGCGTCGGGTCGCTATGGCTACACCTTC.

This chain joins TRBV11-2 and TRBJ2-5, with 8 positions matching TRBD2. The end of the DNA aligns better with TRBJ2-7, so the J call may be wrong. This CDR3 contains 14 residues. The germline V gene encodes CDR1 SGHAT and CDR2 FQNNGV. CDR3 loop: CASSYSGDLYEQYF. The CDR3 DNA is TGTGCCAGCAGCTATAGCGGGGACTTATACGAGCAGTACTTC.

Written as DNA, the CDR3 is TGTGCCAGCTCAACGAACAGGGGTGGCGAGCAGTACTTC. It is translated as CASSTNRGGEQYF. The chain has TRBV18 and TRBJ2-7; TRBD1 matches at 7 bases. CDR1 is KGHSH and CDR2 is LQKENI in the germline V gene. CDR3 length: 13 residues. With V trimmed by 5 bases and J by 6 bases, 7 bases remained unmatched.

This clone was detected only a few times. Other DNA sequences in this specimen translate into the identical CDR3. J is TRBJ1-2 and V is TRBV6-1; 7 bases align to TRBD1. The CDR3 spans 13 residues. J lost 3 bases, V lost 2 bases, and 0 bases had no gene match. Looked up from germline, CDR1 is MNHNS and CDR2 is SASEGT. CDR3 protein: CASSETGDYGYTF. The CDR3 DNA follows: TGTGCCAGCAGTGAAACAGGGGACTATGGCTACACCTTC.

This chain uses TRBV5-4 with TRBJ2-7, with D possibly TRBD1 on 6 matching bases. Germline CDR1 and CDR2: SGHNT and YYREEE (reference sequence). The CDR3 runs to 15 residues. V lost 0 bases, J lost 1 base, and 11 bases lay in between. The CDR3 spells CASSLEGVPSYEQYF. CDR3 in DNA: TGTGCCAGCAGCTTGGAGGGGGTCCCTTCCTACGAGCAGTACTTC.

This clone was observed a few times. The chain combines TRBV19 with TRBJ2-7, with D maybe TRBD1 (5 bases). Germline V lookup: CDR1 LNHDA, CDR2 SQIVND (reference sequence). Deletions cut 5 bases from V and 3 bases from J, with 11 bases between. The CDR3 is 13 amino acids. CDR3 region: CASSLGVNYEQYV. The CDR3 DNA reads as TGTGCCAGTAGTCTAGGGGTAAACTACGAGCAGTACGTC.

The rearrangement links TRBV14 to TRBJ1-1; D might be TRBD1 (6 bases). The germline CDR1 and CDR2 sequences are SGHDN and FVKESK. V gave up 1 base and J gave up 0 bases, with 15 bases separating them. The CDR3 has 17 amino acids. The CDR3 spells CASSQGRWGRLNTEAFF. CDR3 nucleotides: TGTGCCAGCAGCCAAGGGCGTTGGGGGCGACTGAACACTGAAGCTTTCTTT.

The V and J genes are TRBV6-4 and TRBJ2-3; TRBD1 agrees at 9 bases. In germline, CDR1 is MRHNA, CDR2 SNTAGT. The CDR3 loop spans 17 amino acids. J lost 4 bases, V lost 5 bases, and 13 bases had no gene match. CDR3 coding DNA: TGTGCCAGCAGTCCAGAGACACAGGGGGCTGGGGCAGATACGCAGTATTTT. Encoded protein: CASSPETQGAGADTQYF.

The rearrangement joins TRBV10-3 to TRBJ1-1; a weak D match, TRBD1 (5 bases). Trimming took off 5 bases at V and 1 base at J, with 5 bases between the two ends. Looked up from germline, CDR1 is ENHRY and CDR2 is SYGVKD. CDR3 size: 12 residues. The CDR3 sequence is CAISTGNTEAFF. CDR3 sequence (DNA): TGTGCCATCAGTACAGGGAACACTGAAGCTTTCTTT.

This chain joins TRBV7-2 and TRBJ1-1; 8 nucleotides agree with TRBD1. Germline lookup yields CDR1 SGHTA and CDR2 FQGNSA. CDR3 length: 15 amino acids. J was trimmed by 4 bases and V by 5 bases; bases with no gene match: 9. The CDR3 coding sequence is TGTGCCAGCAGCACCCGACAGGGGTTGAGCACTGAAGCTTTCTTT. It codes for CASSTRQGLSTEAFF. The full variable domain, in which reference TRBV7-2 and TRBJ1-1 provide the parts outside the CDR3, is GAGVSQSPSNKVTEKGKDVELRCDPISGHTALYWYRQSLGQGLEFLIYFQGNSAPDKSGLPSDRFSAERTGGSVSTLTIQRTQQEDSAVYLCASSTRQGLSTEAFFGQGTRLTVV.

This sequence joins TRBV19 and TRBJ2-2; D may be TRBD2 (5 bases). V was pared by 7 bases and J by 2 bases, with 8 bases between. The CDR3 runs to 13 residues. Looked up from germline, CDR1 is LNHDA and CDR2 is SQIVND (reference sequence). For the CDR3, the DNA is TGTGCCAGTACCGGGATTAACACCGGGGAGCTGTTTTTT. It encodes CASTGINTGELFF.

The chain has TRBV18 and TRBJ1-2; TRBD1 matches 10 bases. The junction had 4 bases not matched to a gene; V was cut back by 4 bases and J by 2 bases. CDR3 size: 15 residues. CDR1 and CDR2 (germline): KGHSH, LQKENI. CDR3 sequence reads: CASSRDRGRNYGYTF. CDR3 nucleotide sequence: TGTGCCAGCTCACGGGACAGGGGAAGGAACTATGGCTACACCTTC. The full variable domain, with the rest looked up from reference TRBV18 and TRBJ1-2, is NAGVMQNPRHLVRRRGQEARLRCSPMKGHSHVYWYRQLPEEGLKFMVYLQKENIIDESGMPKERFSAEFPKEGPSILRIQQVVRGDSAAYFCASSRDRGRNYGYTFGSGTRLTVV.

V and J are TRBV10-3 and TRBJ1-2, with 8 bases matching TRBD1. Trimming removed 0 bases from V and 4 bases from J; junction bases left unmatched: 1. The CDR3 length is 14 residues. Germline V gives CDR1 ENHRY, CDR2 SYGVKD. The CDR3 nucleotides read TGTGCCATCAGTGAGTCTACAGGGGGCTATGGCTACACCTTC. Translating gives CAISESTGGYGYTF.

CDR3 in DNA: TGTGCCAGCAGCTCGGGACAGGAAAATTCACCCCTCCACTTT. Residues: CASSSGQENSPLHF. The V gene is TRBV11-3, the J gene TRBJ1-6; 8 positions match TRBD1. The CDR3 runs 14 residues. Germline V gene lookup returns CDR1 SGHNT and CDR2 YENEEA. V lost 4 bases to trimming and J lost 7 bases; unmatched junction nucleotides: 3.

This chain's CDR3 is CSVEDRGTGNGYTF. The CDR3 coding sequence is TGCAGCGTTGAAGATCGGGGGACAGGGAATGGCTACACCTTC. The rearrangement joins TRBV29-1 to TRBJ1-2, with TRBD1 matching 9 bases. Losses at the gene ends were 0 bases for V and 6 bases for J; bases not matched to a gene: 5. CDR1 and CDR2 (germline): SQVTM, ANQGSEA. CDR3 length equals 14 residues. Based on the CDR3 plus reference TRBV29-1 and TRBJ1-2, the full variable domain is SAVISQKPSRDICQRGTSLTIQCQVDSQVTMMFWYRQQPGQSLTLIATANQGSEATYESGFVIDKFPISRPNLTFSTLTVSNMSPEDSSIYLCSVEDRGTGNGYTFGSGTRLTVV.

CDR3 nucleotide sequence: TGCGCCAGCAGCCAAGAAGGGCTAGCGGTTAGACCCTACAATGAGCAGTTCTTC. Translating it yields CASSQEGLAVRPYNEQFF. The chain has TRBV4-1 and TRBJ2-1, with TRBD2 matching over 7 bases. Germline V gene sequence: CDR1 MGHRA, CDR2 YSYEKL. The CDR3 contains 18 residues. V shed 0 bases and J 2 bases; nucleotides not matched to a gene: 10.

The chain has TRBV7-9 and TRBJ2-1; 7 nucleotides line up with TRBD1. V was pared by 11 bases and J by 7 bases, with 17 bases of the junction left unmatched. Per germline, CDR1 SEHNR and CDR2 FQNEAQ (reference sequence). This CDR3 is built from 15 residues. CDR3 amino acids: CAVRGHADEWNEQFF. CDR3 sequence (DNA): TGTGCCGTAAGGGGGCACGCGGACGAGTGGAATGAGCAGTTCTTC.

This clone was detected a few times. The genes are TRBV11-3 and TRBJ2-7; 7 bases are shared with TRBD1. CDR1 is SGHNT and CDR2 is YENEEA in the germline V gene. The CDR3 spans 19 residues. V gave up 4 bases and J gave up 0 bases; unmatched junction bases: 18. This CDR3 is CASSSHEGPGQNSSYEQYV. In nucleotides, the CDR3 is TGTGCCAGCAGCTCCCACGAGGGGCCGGGACAGAACAGCTCCTACGAGCAGTACGTC.

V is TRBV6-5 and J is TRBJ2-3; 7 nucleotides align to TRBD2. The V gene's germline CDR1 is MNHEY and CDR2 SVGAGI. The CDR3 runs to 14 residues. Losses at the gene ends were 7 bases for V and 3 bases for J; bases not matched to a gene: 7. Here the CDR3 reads CASTSTGGTDTQYF. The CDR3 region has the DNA TGTGCCAGCACCTCAACGGGGGGAACAGATACGCAGTATTTT.

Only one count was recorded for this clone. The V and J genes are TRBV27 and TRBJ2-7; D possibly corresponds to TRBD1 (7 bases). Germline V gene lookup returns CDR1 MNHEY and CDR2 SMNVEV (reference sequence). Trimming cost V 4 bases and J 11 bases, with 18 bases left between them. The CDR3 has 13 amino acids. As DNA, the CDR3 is TGTGCCAGCAGTTCCAGGGGGGTTCAGAAGGAGTACTTC. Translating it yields CASSSRGVQKEYF.

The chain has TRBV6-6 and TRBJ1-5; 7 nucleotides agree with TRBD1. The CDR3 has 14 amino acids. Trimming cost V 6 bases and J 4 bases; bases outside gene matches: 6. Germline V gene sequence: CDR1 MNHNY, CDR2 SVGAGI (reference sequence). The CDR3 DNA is TGTGCCAGCAGCAGGACAGGCTGGAATCAGCCCCAGCATTTT. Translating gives CASSRTGWNQPQHF.

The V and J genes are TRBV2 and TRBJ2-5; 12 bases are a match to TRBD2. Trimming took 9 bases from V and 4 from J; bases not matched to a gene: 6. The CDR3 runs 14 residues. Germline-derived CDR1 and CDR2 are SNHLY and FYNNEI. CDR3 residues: CASGLAGPPETQYF. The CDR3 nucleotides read TGTGCCAGTGGACTAGCGGGGCCTCCAGAGACCCAGTACTTC. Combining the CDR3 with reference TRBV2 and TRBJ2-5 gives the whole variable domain EPEVTQTPSHQVTQMGQEVILRCVPISNHLYFYWYRQILGQKVEFLVSFYNNEISEKSEIFDDQFSVERPDGSNFTLKIRSTKLEDSAMYFCASGLAGPPETQYFGPGTRLLVL.

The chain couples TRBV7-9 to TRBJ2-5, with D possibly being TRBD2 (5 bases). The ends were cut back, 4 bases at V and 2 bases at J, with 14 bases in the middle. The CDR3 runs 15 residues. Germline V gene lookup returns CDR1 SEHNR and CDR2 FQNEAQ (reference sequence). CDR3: CASSSLKAAQETQYF. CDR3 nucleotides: TGTGCCAGCAGCTCGCTGAAAGCGGCGCAAGAGACCCAGTACTTC. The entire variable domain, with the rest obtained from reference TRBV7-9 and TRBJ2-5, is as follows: DTGVSQNPRHKITKRGQNVTFRCDPISEHNRLYWYRQTLGQGPEFLTYFQNEAQLEKSRLLSDRFSAERPKGSFSTLEIQRTEQGDSAMYLCASSSLKAAQETQYFGPGTRLLVL.

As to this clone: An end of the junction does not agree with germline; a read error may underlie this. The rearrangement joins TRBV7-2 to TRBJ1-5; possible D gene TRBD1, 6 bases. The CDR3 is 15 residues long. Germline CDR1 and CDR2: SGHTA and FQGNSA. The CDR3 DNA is TGTGCCAGCAGCTTAATTTCTGGGGGCAAGCAGCCCCAGCATTTT. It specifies CASSLISGGKQPQHF.